This T cell receptor beta chain was sequenced during a study of OX40 agonist ivuxolimab in advanced cancers. Study results and limitations: The expanded peripheral T cells' antigen specificity was not determined.

The assay was immunoSEQ multiplex PCR, and TCRdb's table has in-frame clones only and misses some. The repertoire has roughly 88,000 clones, about 87% of them found once; the top ten carry roughly 4%. As regards this clone: No antigen is known for it.

Patients with a history of autoimmune disease or on systemic immunosuppression were excluded. The sample was CD4+ or CD8+ T cells sorted from blood, taken in a trial of the OX40 agonist ivuxolimab. The clonotype originates from an adult with an advanced solid tumor such as melanoma, head and neck, liver or kidney cancer.

In DNA, the CDR3 is TGTGCCAGTAGTGAGGGGGGACTAGAGGGTGAGCAGTTCTTC. This translates into CASSEGGLEGEQFF. The rearrangement links TRBV19 to TRBJ2-1, with 8 positions matching TRBD2. The germline V gene has CDR1 LNHDA and CDR2 SQIVND (reference sequence). CDR3 length equals 14 residues. Germline trimming cut 5 bases from V and 9 bases from J; bases unmatched to any gene: 9.